This T cell receptor beta chain was obtained from a study of cytomegalovirus exposure and HLA in healthy donors. Germline assignment: CDR1 LNHDA and CDR2 SQIVND (reference sequence). Trimming removed 5 bases from V and 5 bases from J, with 18 bases in between. The CDR3 totals 15 residues. The PCR employed 60 Vbeta primers together with 13 Jbeta primers. The assay was immunoSEQ multiplex PCR, and TCRdb's table has in-frame clones only and misses some. This specimen shows about 88,000 clones; the ten leading clones hold approximately 5.7%. The material sequenced was PBMCs. This sequence joins TRBV19 and TRBJ1-2, with D possibly TRBD1 on 5 matching bases. This TCR came from a girl aged 5-17 years in good health and CMV-seropositive. The CDR3 spells CASSELRDRWYGYTF. Here the CDR3 DNA reads TGTGCCAGTAGTGAGCTGCGGGACCGCTGGTATGGCTACACCTTC.